This section outlines one T cell receptor (beta chain) sequence together with its context. Its antigen is unknown. CDR1 is SQVTM, CDR2 ANQGSEA, per germline. V lost 4 bases, J lost 1 base, and 17 bases lay in between. The CDR3 contains 16 residues. Authors' analysis steps: Junction-only sequences produced by ImmunoSEQ had no quality scores, so filtering differed. Produced via immunoSEQ multiplex PCR; TCRdb's table is partial and in-frame only. That table furnishes V, J and clone size, whereas the DNA furnished D and trimming. The sample records about 2.1 million clones, around 95% being singletons. This sample was included in a study of shared clonotypes between healthy human individuals. As for the study in general: In total, the donors were a couple of women and a few men aged 18 to 49.

Study-wide results and caveats: Naive subsets generally exceeded memory subsets in estimated richness. Apart from blood, nothing was sampled; tissue repertoires likely differ.

It was CD45RO-negative cells, positively selected for CCR7, that made up naive CD8 cells, with terminally differentiated effector memory CD45RA+ cells excluded. The specimen sequenced was naive CD8+ T cells from PBMCs. The origin of this receptor is a man in his late teens or twenties in good health. Some clones in this sample may be carry-over from other donors' samples. The rearrangement joins TRBV29-1 to TRBJ2-1, with D possibly being TRBD2 (7 bases). In DNA, the CDR3 is TGCAGCGTTGTCTGGCGGGAGCAGGGGTCCTACAATGAGCAGTTCTTC. Its protein product is CSVVWREQGSYNEQFF.